This entry lists 28 T cell receptor beta chains sequenced from one sample in a study of low-dose radiotherapy and immunotherapy resistance in tumors. Time point: before trial treatment. TRAV- and TRBV-specific primers were used for first-strand cDNA, which covered alpha and beta chains. TCR amplification involved roughly 21 PCR cycles with a constant-region primer and V-primer adapter. TCRdb called the reads again in MiXCR, with one record for every CDR3 protein. The sample has under 90,000 distinct CDR3 sequences, over 15% seen once. The sequences come from PBMCs, collected before treatment. These receptors all stem from a male donor with prostate cancer.

This clonotype was counted at least ten times. Written as DNA, the CDR3 is TGTGCCAGCAGCCCTGGACAGGGTTATCAGCCCCAGCATTTT. Translation: CASSPGQGYQPQHF. V is TRBV3-1 and J is TRBJ1-5, with 8 bases matching TRBD1. Germline V CDR1 and CDR2: LGHDT, YNNKEL (reference sequence). The V segment lost 4 bases and the J segment 5 bases; nucleotides outside the gene matches: 4. CDR3 length: 14 amino acids.

This chain joins TRBV6-5 and TRBJ2-4, with 7 bases that match TRBD1. Per germline, CDR1 MNHEY and CDR2 SVGAGI. V shed 8 bases and J 4 bases; nucleotides not matched to a gene: 2. The CDR3 loop spans 12 amino acids. CDR3 sequence: CASWDRKNIQYF. For the CDR3, the DNA is TGTGCCAGCTGGGACAGAAAAAACATTCAGTACTTC.

The chain carries TRBV7-2 and TRBJ1-6; D is ambiguous. In germline, CDR1 is SGHTA, CDR2 FQGNSA. CDR3 length equals 15 residues. V shed 2 bases and J shed 8 bases, with 13 bases lying between them. CDR3 sequence (DNA): TGTGCCAGCAGCTTAAGTGATCTAGGTGATTCACCCCTCCACTTT. Its protein is CASSLSDLGDSPLHF.

Only a few counts were recorded for this clonotype. This chain uses TRBV5-1 with TRBJ1-1; D is unresolved. The CDR3 loop spans 12 amino acids. Germline CDR1 and CDR2: SGHRS and YFSETQ. V was pared by 5 bases and J by 1 base, with 6 bases between. CDR3 loop: CASRDQNTEAFF. For the CDR3, the DNA is TGCGCCAGCAGGGATCAGAACACTGAAGCTTTCTTT.

This clonotype was counted many times. The chain is built from TRBV20-1 and TRBJ2-3; 10 bases line up with TRBD2. This CDR3 has 17 residues. Germline loops: CDR1 DFQATT, CDR2 SNEGSKA (reference sequence). V shed 5 bases, J shed 2 bases, and the junction held 13 bases outside the gene matches. CDR3 loop: CSAHLGLAEVVTDTQYF. The CDR3 region has the DNA TGCAGTGCTCACCTCGGACTAGCGGAGGTTGTCACAGATACGCAGTATTTT.

This clonotype was counted a few times. The chain combines TRBV4-2 with TRBJ2-7; 11 nucleotides line up with TRBD2. The ends lost 4 bases at V and 4 bases at J; junction bases unmatched: 6. Germline CDR1 LGHNA, CDR2 YNFKEQ. The CDR3 spans 15 residues. The CDR3 protein is CASSPETSGAYEQYF. CDR3 in DNA: TGTGCCAGCAGCCCCGAGACTAGCGGGGCTTACGAGCAGTACTTC.

This clonotype was counted many times. J is TRBJ2-7 and V is TRBV19; 9 positions match TRBD1. The germline gives CDR1 LNHDA, CDR2 SQIVND (reference sequence). The CDR3 contains 15 residues. V shed 6 bases, J shed 0 bases, and the junction held 6 bases outside the gene matches. The CDR3 protein is CASRLRQGGSYEQYF. The CDR3 DNA sequence: TGTGCCAGTAGACTTAGACAGGGGGGCTCCTACGAGCAGTACTTC.

This clonotype was found many times. The chain links TRBV6-2 or TRBV6-3 to TRBJ1-2; D call uncertain. The CDR3 consists of 14 residues. V was trimmed by 8 bases and J by 0 bases, leaving 13 bases between them. Germline values: CDR1 MNHEY, CDR2 SVGEGT. CDR3 DNA: TGTGCCAGCTTTAAGGTTCCAGCTAACTATGGCTACACCTTC. Amino acid sequence: CASFKVPANYGYTF.

This clonotype has ten or more counts. The chain recombines TRBV6-2 or TRBV6-3 with TRBJ2-7; 10 bases fit TRBD2. CDR3 size: 14 residues. Germline V gene lookup returns CDR1 MNHEY and CDR2 SVGEGT. Trimming at V came to 5 bases and at J to 4 bases, leaving 5 bases not matched to a gene. CDR3 in DNA: TGTGCCAGCAGTGTAGCGGGGGGAATGTACGAGCAGTACTTC. This translates into CASSVAGGMYEQYF.

This clonotype showed up many times. The chain combines TRBV11-2 with TRBJ1-5; TRBD1 matches 7 bases. CDR1 SGHAT and CDR2 FQNNGV come from the germline V gene. The V gene end was trimmed by 0 bases and the J gene end by 2 bases; junction bases not matched to a gene: 1. The CDR3 contains 15 residues. The CDR3 is CASSLDTGGNQPQHF. The CDR3 nucleotides are TGTGCCAGCAGCTTAGATACAGGGGGCAATCAGCCCCAGCATTTT. The variable domain in full, with the rest retrieved from reference TRBV11-2 and TRBJ1-5, is EAGVAQSPRYKIIEKRQSVAFWCNPISGHATLYWYQQILGQGPKLLIQFQNNGVVDDSQLPKDRFSAERLKGVDSTLKIQPAKLEDSAVYLCASSLDTGGNQPQHFGDGTRLSIL.

The rearrangement uses TRBV3-1 and TRBJ2-7; tentatively, D is TRBD1 or TRBD2 (6 bases each). The CDR3 spans 16 residues. The V gene lost 5 bases and the J gene lost 2 bases, with 19 bases spanning the gap. Germline V gives CDR1 LGHDT, CDR2 YNNKEL (reference sequence). This chain's CDR3 is CASSVSPGAVAYEQYF. The CDR3 region has the DNA TGTGCCAGCAGCGTCAGCCCGGGGGCAGTCGCCTACGAGCAGTACTTC.

This clonotype was found many times. At one of its ends the junction is not consistent with the germline gene, which may arise from a read error. The chain employs TRBV2 and TRBJ1-4; D remains ambiguous. The CDR3 length is 14 residues. Germline loops: CDR1 SNHLY, CDR2 FYNNEI. CDR3 nucleotides: TGTGCCAGCAGTGACAGCAGGAGCAGCCACCGACCTTTGTTT. This translates into CASSDSRSSHRPLF. Complete variable domain (other parts from reference TRBV2 and TRBJ1-4): EPEVTQTPSHQVTQMGQEVILRCVPISNHLYFYWYRQILGQKVEFLVSFYNNEISEKSEIFDDQFSVERPDGSNFTLKIRSTKLEDSAMYFCASSDSRSSHRPLFGSGTQLSVL.

This rearrangement joins TRBV12-3 or TRBV12-4 to TRBJ1-2, with TRBD1 as a possible D gene (5 bases). Trimming cost V 8 bases and J 3 bases, with 19 bases left between them. There are 15 residues in the CDR3. The CDR3 reads CASGAARSEHYGYTF. DNA for the CDR3: TGTGCCAGCGGGGCCGCCCGGAGCGAACACTATGGCTACACCTTC.

This clonotype has a count of ten or more. This rearrangement joins TRBV7-2 to TRBJ2-7; D is tentatively TRBD1 or TRBD2 (5 bases each). Germline V gene lookup returns CDR1 SGHTA and CDR2 FQGNSA. This CDR3 has 15 amino acids. V dropped 1 base and J dropped 6 bases, with 16 bases sitting between them. Here the CDR3 reads CASSLGWDAAGEQYF. The DNA for the CDR3 is TGTGCCAGCAGCTTAGGATGGGACGCGGCGGGCGAGCAGTACTTC.

Details on this clonotype: Since a far larger clone is one base different, this is likely a read error. This chain connects TRBV9 to TRBJ2-1; 8 bases match TRBD2. Per germline, CDR1 SGDLS and CDR2 YYNGEE. This CDR3 has 14 amino acids. J was trimmed by 9 bases and V by 5 bases; bases with no gene match: 10. The CDR3 loop reads CASSDGGGIGEQFF. CDR3 coding DNA: TGTGCCAGCAGTGACGGCGGGGGGATCGGTGAGCAGTTCTTC.

This chain uses TRBV12-3 or TRBV12-4 with TRBJ2-2; D perhaps matches TRBD2 (5 bases). V was pared by 6 bases and J by 3 bases, with 11 bases between. The CDR3 loop spans 14 amino acids. The CDR3 sequence: CASRGDFDTGELFF. The CDR3 DNA sequence: TGTGCCAGCAGGGGAGATTTCGACACCGGGGAGCTGTTTTTT.

This clonotype was seen at least ten times. The V gene is TRBV11-2, the J gene TRBJ1-1; D not certain. Trimming removed 3 bases from V and 7 bases from J, with 12 bases in between. The CDR3 consists of 13 residues. Germline CDR1 reads SGHAT; CDR2 reads FQNNGV. CDR3 protein: CASSFQQRGEAFF. The DNA for the CDR3 is TGTGCCAGCAGCTTTCAACAACGGGGTGAAGCTTTCTTT.

This clonotype was detected ten times or more. This rearrangement joins TRBV3-1 to TRBJ2-1, with a weak D call TRBD2 (5 bases). Trimming shortened V by 0 bases and J by 6 bases, and 18 bases separated the two germline ends. The CDR3 contains 17 residues. Germline CDR1 is LGHDT and CDR2 is YNNKEL (reference sequence). The CDR3 here is CASSQEIFRLSLNEQFF. The CDR3 DNA reads TGTGCCAGCAGCCAAGAAATTTTTAGACTATCGCTCAATGAGCAGTTCTTC.

This clonotype was seen a few times. A far larger clone differs by one base, so this is likely a read error. V usage is TRBV20-1 and J usage is TRBJ2-7; 10 positions agree with TRBD2. Germline CDR1 is DFQATT and CDR2 is SNEGSKA (reference sequence). Trimming removed 6 bases from V and 7 bases from J; junction bases left unmatched: 15. The CDR3 is 15 amino acids. The CDR3 region has the DNA TGCAGTGCCCAAGAAAGCGGGGGGGGCCACAATGAGCAGTACTTC. Encoded protein: CSAQESGGGHNEQYF.

In its sample, this clonotype was seen many times. The rearrangement joins TRBV12-3 or TRBV12-4 to TRBJ2-1; 15 bases fit TRBD2. CDR3 length: 23 residues. V shed 4 bases, J shed 4 bases, and the junction held 23 bases outside the gene matches. CDR3 sequence (DNA): TGTGCCAGCAGTTATATCTACGCCGGGACTAGCGGGGGGACTTCCCTCCTATACAATGAGCAGTTCTTC. It yields the protein CASSYIYAGTSGGTSLLYNEQFF.

This clonotype was found many times. This chain joins TRBV11-2 and TRBJ2-3; perhaps D is TRBD1 or TRBD2 (6 bases each). Germline lookup yields CDR1 SGHAT and CDR2 FQNNGV. CDR3 length equals 16 residues. The V end was cut by 2 bases, the J end by 2 bases, with 14 bases between. DNA for the CDR3: TGTGCCAGCAGCTTACGAGGGGGGCCGGTCACAGATACGCAGTATTTT. This gives the protein CASSLRGGPVTDTQYF.

This clonotype was recorded many times. This chain joins TRBV3-1 and TRBJ2-7; D is unresolved. This CDR3 is built from 14 residues. The germline CDR1 and CDR2 sequences are LGHDT and YNNKEL (reference sequence). The V end lost 0 bases, the J end lost 1 base, and 7 bases lay between the germline ends. CDR3 in amino acids: CASSQDYSSYEQYF. For the CDR3, the DNA is TGTGCCAGCAGCCAAGATTACAGTTCCTACGAGCAGTACTTC.

This clonotype was seen ten or more times. The gene calls are TRBV5-1 and TRBJ2-6; TRBD2 agrees at 13 bases. This CDR3 spans 18 amino acids. The junction had 6 bases not matched to a gene; V was cut back by 4 bases and J by 2 bases. Germline values: CDR1 SGHRS, CDR2 YFSETQ. The CDR3 loop is CASSPQLAGGTGANVLTF. In nucleotides, the CDR3 is TGCGCCAGCAGCCCGCAACTAGCGGGGGGGACTGGGGCCAACGTCCTGACTTTC.

At least ten counts were recorded for this clonotype. This chain uses TRBV6-6 with TRBJ1-2; D gene unclear. This CDR3 is 15 amino acids long. The ends were cut back, 0 bases at V and 8 bases at J, with 16 bases in the middle. Germline V gene lookup returns CDR1 MNHNY and CDR2 SVGAGI (reference sequence). CDR3 sequence: CASSYSNTHSEGYTF. CDR3 coding DNA: TGTGCCAGCAGTTACTCGAACACACACTCTGAGGGCTACACCTTC.

The table lists this clonotype with many counts. The chain is built from TRBV29-1 and TRBJ2-2, with D unclear. Germline lookup yields CDR1 SQVTM and CDR2 ANQGSEA. Trimming cost V 5 bases and J 0 bases, with 4 bases left between them. CDR3 length: 12 amino acids. CDR3 loop: CSVPSNTGELFF. The DNA of the CDR3 is TGCAGCGTTCCCTCGAACACCGGGGAGCTGTTTTTT.

This clonotype was counted at least ten times. The J gene is TRBJ2-3, the V gene TRBV19, with D possibly being TRBD2 (5 bases). V was cut by 3 bases and J by 5 bases, with 18 bases left in between. CDR3 size: 16 residues. CDR1 and CDR2 (germline): LNHDA, SQIVND (reference sequence). The CDR3 DNA is TGTGCCAGTAGTATCCGGGCGGGCTCATCCGGAGATACGCAGTATTTT. This codes for CASSIRAGSSGDTQYF.

As to this clonotype: One base separates it from a far larger clone, so it is likely a read error. The chain has TRBV6-1 and TRBJ2-2; 10 bases align to TRBD2. CDR3 size: 15 residues. CDR1 is MNHNS and CDR2 is SASEGT in the germline V gene. In DNA, the CDR3 is TGTGCCAGCAGTGAAACCAGCGGGGGGGCCGGGGAGCTGTCTTTT. Protein product: CASSETSGGAGELSF.

There are a few counts of this clonotype. Here the CDR3 reads CASSPRVGGGQETQYF. DNA of the CDR3: TGTGCCAGCAGCCCCCGGGTGGGGGGGGGACAAGAGACCCAGTACTTC. This rearrangement joins TRBV7-9 to TRBJ2-5; 7 positions agree with TRBD2. This CDR3 has 16 amino acids. Germline V lookup: CDR1 SEHNR, CDR2 FQNEAQ (reference sequence). Trimming took 5 bases from V and 2 from J; bases not matched to a gene: 11.